The source of this TCR beta chain is a study of T cell changes during pregnancy in multiple sclerosis. This clone was counted once. CDR1 and CDR2 (germline): SGHDT, YYEEEE. The trim removed 2 bases at V and 4 bases at J, leaving 14 bases unmatched. The CDR3 is made up of 19 amino acids. Assay used: immunoSEQ multiplex PCR; TCRdb lists only in-frame clones, some missing. The sample yields 40,000 or so clones, 85% to 95% seen once. The chain links TRBV5-6 to TRBJ2-5; the match to TRBD2 covers 13 bases. This material consisted of peripheral blood, taken before pregnancy. This TCR derives from a female donor with multiple sclerosis, enrolled in a pregnancy study. The CDR3 spells CASSLLAGGRVRRLETQYF. DNA of the CDR3: TGTGCCAGCAGCTTACTAGCGGGAGGGCGGGTAAGGAGGTTAGAGACCCAGTACTTC. Full variable domain (rest looked up from reference TRBV5-6 and TRBJ2-5): DAGVTQSPTHLIKTRGQQVTLRCSPKSGHDTVSWYQQALGQGPQFIFQYYEEEERQRGNFPDRFSGHQFPNYSSELNVNALLLGDSALYLCASSLLAGGRVRRLETQYFGPGTRLLVL.